These T cell receptor beta chains were read from a single sample in a study of control samples from healthy donors and cancer patients. Here immunoSEQ multiplex PCR was the method, and the copy in TCRdb shows in-frame clones only, minus some. The table lists about 130,000 clones, roughly 90% of them singletons. Sequenced sample: blood. The receptors derive from a woman between 50 and 59 years old in good health. CDR3s include the opening cysteine and the closing phenylalanine or tryptophan. A D gene is named only where the DNA matches it firmly. Size is omitted from some rows. Given values are once, few, many or a class for expanded clones.

TRBV27	NA	NA	TRBJ1-1	CASSLSGHTEAFF	TGTGCCAGCAGTTTATCAGGGCACACTGAAGCTTTCTTT
TRBV19	TRBD1	NA	TRBJ1-2	CASSTGQGFSGYTF	TGTGCCAGTAGTACGGGACAGGGATTCTCTGGCTACACCTTC
TRBV14	NA	NA	TRBJ2-4	CASSQVGRDIQYF	TGTGCCAGCAGCCAAGTTGGAAGGGACATTCAGTACTTC
TRBV2	NA	NA	TRBJ1-5	CASSGAGASNQPQHF	TGTGCCAGCAGTGGGGCGGGTGCGAGCAATCAGCCCCAGCATTTT
TRBV19	TRBD1	NA	TRBJ1-5	CASSIEGTGSWQPQHF	TGTGCCAGTAGTATAGAAGGGACAGGGAGTTGGCAGCCCCAGCATTTT
TRBV7-9	TRBD1	once	TRBJ1-1	CASSSRGTGGADTEAFF	TGTGCCAGCAGCTCTCGTGGGACAGGGGGCGCGGACACTGAAGCTTTCTTT
TRBV27	TRBD2	NA	TRBJ2-2	CASSSPTGTSGLTGELFF	TGTGCCAGCAGTTCCCCCACCGGGACTAGCGGTCTCACCGGGGAGCTGTTTTTT
TRBV19	NA	NA	TRBJ1-5	CASSLERNQPQHF	TGTGCCAGTAGCCTTGAAAGGAATCAGCCCCAGCATTTT
TRBV19	TRBD2	NA	TRBJ2-5	CASSPSGLAGVHQETQYF	TGTGCCAGTAGTCCATCGGGACTAGCGGGGGTACACCAAGAGACCCAGTACTTC
TRBV24-1	NA	NA	TRBJ1-2	CATSDTTRGYTF	TGTGCCACCAGTGATACGACACGGGGCTACACCTTC
TRBV20-1	TRBD1	NA	TRBJ1-2	CSASDHPTGTGEYGYTF	TGCAGTGCTAGTGACCACCCGACCGGGACAGGGGAATATGGCTACACCTTC
TRBV19	NA	NA	TRBJ1-5	CASSIWGVSNQPQHF	TGTGCCAGTAGTATATGGGGAGTGAGCAATCAGCCCCAGCATTTT
TRBV19	TRBD1	NA	TRBJ1-2	CASSMSPGQSIRKGGYTF	TGTGCCAGTAGTATGTCACCGGGACAGAGTATAAGAAAGGGCGGCTACACCTTC
TRBV5-4	TRBD1	NA	TRBJ2-7	CASSPSLDRSLNEQYF	TGTGCCAGCAGCCCTTCCTTGGACAGGTCTTTGAACGAGCAGTACTTC
TRBV27	NA	NA	TRBJ1-6	CASSRDNSYNSPLHF	TGTGCCAGCAGCCGAGACAACTCCTATAATTCACCCCTCCACTTT
TRBV28	TRBD1	NA	TRBJ1-2	CASSGRDRIYGYTF	TGTGCCAGCAGCGGACGGGACAGAATCTATGGCTACACCTTC
TRBV6-1	TRBD2	NA	TRBJ2-7	CASSEAWGGYEQYF	TGTGCCAGCAGTGAAGCGTGGGGGGGCTACGAGCAGTACTTC
TRBV5-1	TRBD2	NA	TRBJ2-1	CASSSPETDLAGTEQFF	TGCGCCAGCAGCTCCCCTGAGACAGACCTAGCGGGGACCGAGCAGTTCTTC
TRBV7-2	NA	NA	TRBJ1-6	CASSLAQTQRSPLHF	TGTGCCAGCAGCTTAGCCCAGACGCAGCGTTCACCCCTCCACTTT
TRBV30	NA	NA	TRBJ2-1	CAWNPMGRPYNEQFF	TGTGCCTGGAATCCCATGGGGAGACCATACAATGAGCAGTTCTTC
TRBV18	NA	once	TRBJ2-7	CASSPGHLYEQYF	TGTGCCAGCTCACCAGGACACCTTTACGAGCAGTACTTC
TRBV5-5	NA	NA	TRBJ2-5	CASSFLPTGTETQYF	TGTGCCAGCAGCTTTTTACCGACAGGGACTGAGACCCAGTACTTC
TRBV2	NA	NA	TRBJ2-1	CASSESADNEQFF	TGTGCCAGCAGTGAAAGTGCGGACAATGAGCAGTTCTTC
TRBV19	TRBD1	NA	TRBJ2-5	CASSGQGEETQYF	TGTGCCAGTAGTGGACAGGGAGAGGAGACCCAGTACTTC
TRBV24-1	TRBD2	NA	TRBJ2-5	CATSGSGRGGTQYF	TGTGCCACCAGTGGTAGCGGGAGAGGCGGGACCCAGTACTTC
TRBV9	NA	NA	TRBJ1-1	CASSVVGTRGGEAFF	TGTGCCAGCAGCGTAGTAGGGACACGGGGTGGTGAAGCTTTCTTT
TRBV15	TRBD2	NA	TRBJ2-1	CATSRDILAGAFSNEQFF	TGTGCCACCAGCAGAGATATCCTAGCGGGAGCTTTCTCGAATGAGCAGTTCTTC
TRBV29-1	TRBD2	NA	TRBJ2-1	CSVGGGVDEQFF	TGCAGCGTGGGCGGGGGGGTTGATGAGCAGTTCTTC
TRBV5-1	TRBD2	NA	TRBJ2-7	CASSLGTSGGTYEQYF	TGCGCCAGCAGCTTGGGTACTAGCGGGGGGACCTACGAGCAGTACTTC
TRBV30	NA	NA	TRBJ2-3	CAWSVRGRGDTQYF	TGTGCCTGGAGTGTACGGGGCCGTGGAGATACGCAGTATTTT
TRBV11-1	TRBD2	NA	TRBJ2-5	CASTRGVLGSQETQYF	TGTGCCAGCACCCGGGGGGTCTTGGGGTCCCAAGAGACCCAGTACTTC
TRBV7-9	TRBD2	NA	TRBJ2-1	CASSYGGALFNEQFF	TGTGCCAGCAGCTACGGGGGGGCATTGTTCAATGAGCAGTTCTTC
TRBV6-5	TRBD1	NA	TRBJ1-6	CASSAGQNNSPLHF	TGTGCCAGCAGCGCGGGACAGAATAATTCACCCCTCCACTTT
TRBV21-1	NA	NA	TRBJ2-7	CASIGGTSDRGCDYEQYF	TGTGCCAGCATCGGGGGGACCTCGGACAGGGGATGTGACTACGAGCAGTACTTC
TRBV19	NA	once	TRBJ1-4	CASKDQGTNEKLFF	TGTGCCAGTAAGGATCAGGGAACTAATGAAAAACTGTTTTTT
TRBV27	TRBD1	NA	TRBJ1-1	CASSYGTGNTEAFF	TGTGCCAGCAGTTATGGGACAGGAAACACTGAAGCTTTCTTT
TRBV2	NA	once	TRBJ2-2	CASSERGRGELFF	TGTGCCAGCAGTGAGCGGGGGCGCGGGGAGCTGTTTTTT
TRBV6-4	TRBD2	NA	TRBJ2-3	CASSDPGLAGPYTSTDTQYF	TGTGCCAGCAGTGACCCTGGACTAGCGGGACCCTACACTAGCACAGATACGCAGTATTTT
TRBV13	TRBD1	NA	TRBJ2-2	CASSPQDRVYSGELFF	TGTGCCAGCAGCCCTCAAGACAGGGTCTATTCCGGGGAGCTGTTTTTT
TRBV28	NA	NA	TRBJ1-5	CASSLESQHF	TGTGCCAGCAGCCTCGAGTCCCAGCATTTT
TRBV24-1	NA	NA	TRBJ1-2	CATSDSGPRRGYTF	TGTGCCACCAGTGACTCGGGACCACGGCGGGGCTACACCTTC
TRBV5-6	TRBD2	NA	TRBJ2-7	CASSLGVAGFSYEQYF	TGTGCCAGCAGCTTGGGGGTAGCGGGATTCTCCTACGAGCAGTACTTC
TRBV28	NA	NA	TRBJ1-6	CASSLLSGDESPLHF	TGTGCCAGCAGTTTATTGTCAGGGGATGAATCACCCCTCCACTTT
TRBV15	NA	NA	TRBJ2-3	CATSRDELSTDTQYF	TGTGCCACCAGCAGAGATGAACTCTCAACAGATACGCAGTATTTT
TRBV6-5	TRBD2	NA	TRBJ2-7	CATDSGGLGEQYF	TGTGCCACCGACAGCGGGGGACTTGGCGAGCAGTACTTC
TRBV6-1	NA	NA	TRBJ2-1	CASSESGGPYNEQFF	TGTGCCAGCAGTGAATCGGGGGGCCCCTACAATGAGCAGTTCTTC
TRBV3-1/TRBV3-2	TRBD2	NA	TRBJ2-2	CASSQLAGGPGELFF	TGTGCCAGCAGCCAACTAGCGGGAGGGCCCGGGGAGCTGTTTTTT
TRBV7-8	NA	NA	TRBJ1-1	CASSLDPTGLNTEAFF	TGTGCCAGCAGCTTAGATCCGACAGGCCTTAACACTGAAGCTTTCTTT